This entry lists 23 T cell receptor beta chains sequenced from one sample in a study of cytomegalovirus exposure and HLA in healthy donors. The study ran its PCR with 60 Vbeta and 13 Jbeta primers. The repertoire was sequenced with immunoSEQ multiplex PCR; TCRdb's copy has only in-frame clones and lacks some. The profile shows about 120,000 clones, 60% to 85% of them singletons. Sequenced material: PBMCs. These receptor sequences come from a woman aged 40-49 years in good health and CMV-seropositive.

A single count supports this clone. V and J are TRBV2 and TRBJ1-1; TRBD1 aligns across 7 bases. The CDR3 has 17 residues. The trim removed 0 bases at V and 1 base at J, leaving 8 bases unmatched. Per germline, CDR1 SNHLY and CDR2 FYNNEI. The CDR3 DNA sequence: TGTGCCAGCAGTGAAGCTCACCCGGGACAGTCGAACACTGAAGCTTTCTTT. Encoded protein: CASSEAHPGQSNTEAFF.

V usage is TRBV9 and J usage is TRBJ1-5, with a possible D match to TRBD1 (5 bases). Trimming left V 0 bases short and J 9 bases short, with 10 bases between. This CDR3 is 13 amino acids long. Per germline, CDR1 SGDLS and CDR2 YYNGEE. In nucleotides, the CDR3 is TGTGCCAGCAGCGTAGAGGTGGGGGGGCCCCAGCATTTT. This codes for CASSVEVGGPQHF.

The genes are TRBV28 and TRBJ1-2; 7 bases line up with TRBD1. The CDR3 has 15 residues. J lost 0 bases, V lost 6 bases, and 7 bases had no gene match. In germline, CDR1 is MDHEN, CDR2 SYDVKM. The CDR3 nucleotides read TGTGCCAGCAGGACGACAGGGTACTCTAACTATGGCTACACCTTC. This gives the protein CASRTTGYSNYGYTF.

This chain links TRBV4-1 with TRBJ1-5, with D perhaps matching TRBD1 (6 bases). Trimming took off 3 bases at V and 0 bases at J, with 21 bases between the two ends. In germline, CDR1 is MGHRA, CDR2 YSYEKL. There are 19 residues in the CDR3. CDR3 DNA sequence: TGCGCCAGCAGCCAGATGGCTGGGGGCGCTCACGCTAGCAATCAGCCCCAGCATTTT. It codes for CASSQMAGGAHASNQPQHF.

DNA for the CDR3: TGTGCCAGCAACACCAGTCCGTTAAATGAGCAGTTCTTC. Its protein is CASNTSPLNEQFF. The rearrangement joins TRBV7-9 to TRBJ2-1; unclear D gene. The germline V gene encodes CDR1 SEHNR and CDR2 FQNEAQ (reference sequence). This CDR3 region has 13 residues. Trimming took 7 bases from V and 7 from J, leaving 14 bases between them. Complete variable domain (other parts from reference TRBV7-9 and TRBJ2-1): DTGVSQNPRHKITKRGQNVTFRCDPISEHNRLYWYRQTLGQGPEFLTYFQNEAQLEKSRLLSDRFSAERPKGSFSTLEIQRTEQGDSAMYLCASNTSPLNEQFFGPGTRLTVL.

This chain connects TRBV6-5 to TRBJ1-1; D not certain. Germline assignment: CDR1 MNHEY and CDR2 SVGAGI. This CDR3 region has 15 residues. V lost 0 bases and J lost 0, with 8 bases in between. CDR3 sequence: CASSYSPGLNTEAFF. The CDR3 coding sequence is TGTGCCAGCAGTTACTCGCCAGGATTGAACACTGAAGCTTTCTTT.

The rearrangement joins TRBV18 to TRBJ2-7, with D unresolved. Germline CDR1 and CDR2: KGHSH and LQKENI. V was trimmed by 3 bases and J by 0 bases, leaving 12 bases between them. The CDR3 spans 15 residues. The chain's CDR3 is CASSPALGSSYEQYF. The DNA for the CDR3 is TGTGCCAGCTCACCCGCCCTAGGTTCCTCCTACGAGCAGTACTTC.

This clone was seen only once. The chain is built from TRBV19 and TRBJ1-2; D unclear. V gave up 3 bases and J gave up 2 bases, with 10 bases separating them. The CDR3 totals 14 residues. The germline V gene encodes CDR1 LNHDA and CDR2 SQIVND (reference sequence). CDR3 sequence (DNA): TGTGCCAGTAGTATCGAGGGCCGCAACTATGGCTACACCTTC. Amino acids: CASSIEGRNYGYTF.

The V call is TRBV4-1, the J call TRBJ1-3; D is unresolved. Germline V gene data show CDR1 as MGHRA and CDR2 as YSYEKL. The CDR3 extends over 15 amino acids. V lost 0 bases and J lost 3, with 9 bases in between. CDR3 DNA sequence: TGCGCCAGCAGCCAAGAGGGCGCAGGTGGAAACACCATATATTTT. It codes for CASSQEGAGGNTIYF.

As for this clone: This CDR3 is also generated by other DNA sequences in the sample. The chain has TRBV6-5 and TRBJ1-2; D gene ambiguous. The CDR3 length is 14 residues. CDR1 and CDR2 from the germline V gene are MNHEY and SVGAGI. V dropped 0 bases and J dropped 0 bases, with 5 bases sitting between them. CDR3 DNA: TGTGCCAGCAGTTACTCACACACTAACTATGGCTACACCTTC. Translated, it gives CASSYSHTNYGYTF.

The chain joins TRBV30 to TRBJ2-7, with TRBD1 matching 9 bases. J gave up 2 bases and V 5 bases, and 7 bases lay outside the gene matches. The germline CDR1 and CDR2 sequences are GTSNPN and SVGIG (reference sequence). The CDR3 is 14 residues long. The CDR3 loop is CAWGRTGAAYEQYF. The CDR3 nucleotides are TGTGCCTGGGGCCGGACAGGGGCCGCCTACGAGCAGTACTTC.

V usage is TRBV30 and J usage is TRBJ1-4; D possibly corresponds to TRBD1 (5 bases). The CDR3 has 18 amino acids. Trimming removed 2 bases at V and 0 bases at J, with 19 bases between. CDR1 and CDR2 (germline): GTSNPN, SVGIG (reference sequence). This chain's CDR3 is CAWSRAGKGVPTNEKLFF. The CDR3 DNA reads TGTGCCTGGAGTCGGGCAGGCAAAGGGGTTCCAACTAATGAAAAACTGTTTTTT.

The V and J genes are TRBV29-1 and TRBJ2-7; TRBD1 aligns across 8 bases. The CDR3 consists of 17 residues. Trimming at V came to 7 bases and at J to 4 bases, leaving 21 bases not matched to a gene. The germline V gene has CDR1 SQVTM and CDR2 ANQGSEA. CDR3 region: CSAGTGATGGGRYEQYF. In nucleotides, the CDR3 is TGCAGCGCAGGAACCGGTGCCACAGGGGGAGGACGATACGAGCAGTACTTC.

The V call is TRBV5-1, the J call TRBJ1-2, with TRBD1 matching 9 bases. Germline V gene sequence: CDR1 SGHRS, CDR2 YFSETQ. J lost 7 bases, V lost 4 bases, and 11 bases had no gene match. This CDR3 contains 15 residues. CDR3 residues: CASSTGTGRDGGYTF. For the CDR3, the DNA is TGCGCCAGCAGCACCGGGACAGGGAGGGATGGTGGCTACACCTTC.

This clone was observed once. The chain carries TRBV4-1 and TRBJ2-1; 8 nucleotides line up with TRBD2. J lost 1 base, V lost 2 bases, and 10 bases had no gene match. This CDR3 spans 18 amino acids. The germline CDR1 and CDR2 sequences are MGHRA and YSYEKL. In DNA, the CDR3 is TGCGCCAGCAGCCAAATTCGGGGGCCGGGAGGGTCCTACAATGAGCAGTTCTTC. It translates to CASSQIRGPGGSYNEQFF.

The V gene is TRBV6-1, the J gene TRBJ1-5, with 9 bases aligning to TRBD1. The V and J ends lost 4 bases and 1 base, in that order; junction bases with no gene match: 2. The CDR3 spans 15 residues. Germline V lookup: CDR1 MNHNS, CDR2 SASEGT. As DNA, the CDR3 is TGTGCCAGCAGTGGGGGGACAGGGAGCAATCAGCCCCAGCATTTT. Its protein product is CASSGGTGSNQPQHF.

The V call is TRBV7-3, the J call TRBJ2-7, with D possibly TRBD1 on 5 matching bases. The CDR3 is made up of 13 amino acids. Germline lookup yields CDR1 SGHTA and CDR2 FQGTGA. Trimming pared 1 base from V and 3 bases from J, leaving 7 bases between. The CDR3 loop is CASSLNRLYEQYF. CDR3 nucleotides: TGTGCCAGCAGCTTAAACAGGCTCTACGAGCAGTACTTC.

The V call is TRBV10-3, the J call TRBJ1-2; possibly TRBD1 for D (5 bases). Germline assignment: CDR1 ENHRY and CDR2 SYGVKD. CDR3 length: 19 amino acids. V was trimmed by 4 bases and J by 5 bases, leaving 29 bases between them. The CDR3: CAISAQGSYRNFTLYGYTF. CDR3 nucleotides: TGTGCCATCAGTGCCCAGGGAAGCTACCGAAATTTTACCTTATATGGCTACACCTTC.

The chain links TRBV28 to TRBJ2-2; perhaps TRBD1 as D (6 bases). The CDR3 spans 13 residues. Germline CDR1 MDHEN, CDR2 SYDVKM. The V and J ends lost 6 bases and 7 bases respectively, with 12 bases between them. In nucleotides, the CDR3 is TGTGCCAGCAGGTTGGGGACAAACGGGGAGCTGTTTTTT. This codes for CASRLGTNGELFF. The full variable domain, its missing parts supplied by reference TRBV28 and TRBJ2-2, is DVKVTQSSRYLVKRTGEKVFLECVQDMDHENMFWYRQDPGLGLRLIYFSYDVKMKEKGDIPEGYSVSREKKERFSLILESASTNQTSMYLCASRLGTNGELFFGEGSRLTVL.

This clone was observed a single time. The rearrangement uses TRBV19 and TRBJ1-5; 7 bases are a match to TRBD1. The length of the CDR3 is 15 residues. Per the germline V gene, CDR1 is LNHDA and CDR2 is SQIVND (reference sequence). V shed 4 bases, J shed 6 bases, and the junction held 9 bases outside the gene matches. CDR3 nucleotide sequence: TGTGCCAGTAGTACGAGTACAGGGGTTCGTCAGCCCCAGCATTTT. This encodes CASSTSTGVRQPQHF.

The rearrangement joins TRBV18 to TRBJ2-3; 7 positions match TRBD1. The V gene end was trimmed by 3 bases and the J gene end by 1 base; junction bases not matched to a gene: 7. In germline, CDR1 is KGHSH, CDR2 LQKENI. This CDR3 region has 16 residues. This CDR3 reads CASSPQRTGRTDTQYF. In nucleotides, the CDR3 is TGTGCCAGCTCACCCCAAAGGACAGGACGCACAGATACGCAGTATTTT.

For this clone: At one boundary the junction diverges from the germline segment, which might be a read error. In DNA, the CDR3 is TGTGCAAGCAGTTTTGGGGGGACTAGTACCTACGAGCAGTACTTC. Its translation: CASSFGGTSTYEQYF. V gene TRBV2 combines with J gene TRBJ2-7, with 8 bases identical to TRBD2. In germline, CDR1 is SNHLY, CDR2 FYNNEI. This CDR3 region has 15 residues.

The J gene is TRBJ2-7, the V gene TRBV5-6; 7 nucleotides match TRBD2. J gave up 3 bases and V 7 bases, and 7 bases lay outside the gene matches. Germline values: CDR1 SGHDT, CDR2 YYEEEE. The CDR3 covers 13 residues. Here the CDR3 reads CASWTSPNYEQYF. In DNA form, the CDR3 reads TGTGCCAGCTGGACTAGTCCTAACTACGAGCAGTACTTC.